This T cell receptor (beta chain) originates from a study of identical twins (dated by TCRdb to the mid-2010s). A note on the overall study: TCR alpha and beta repertoires from monozygotic twins, unrelated adults of various ages and cord blood were deep-sequenced to test whether fetal clonotypes persist. To rule out contamination, replicate twin experiments were performed at different times with different library preparation protocols. Summary of the overall study and its limitations: Abundant cord blood beta clonotypes had fewer insertions, young adult naive repertoires showed a similar but weaker trend, and memory repertoires showed no such trend. Compared with coincidental sharing between unrelated individuals, out-of-frame TCR alpha sequences shared between twins showed an excess of sequences with low generation probability. In monozygotic twins, recombination models systematically underestimated out-of-frame TCR alpha sharing, but the models matched the sharing seen between unrelated individuals. Conclusions relied on cross-sectional statistical analysis, since the same donors could not be followed over many years. Invariant T cells such as MAIT and iNKT could partly confound zero-insertion analyses, though diverse VJ usage argued against this for most clonotypes. Excess twin sharing in beta out-of-frame sequences was weaker because fewer shared sequences lowered the signal-to-noise ratio.

The germline V gene (reference sequence) gives CDR1 as SEHNR and CDR2 as FQNEAQ. Trimming leaves V shorter by 3 bases and J shorter by 1 base, with the junction holding 1 base beyond the gene matches. Including the terminal cysteine and phenylalanine, the CDR3 comprises 14 residues. The sequence is cut down to CDR3 DNA, 42 bases in frame from base 1. Every donor in the study was a healthy Caucasian. The twin cohort comprised three pairs of female monozygotic twins, all aged roughly 18 to 30 years. Using Miltenyi CD45RO+ enrichment and human naive T-cell isolation kits, memory (CD45RO+) and naive T cells were isolated from PBMC. This clonotype was found many times. Its target antigen remains unknown. It has no much larger one-base neighbor in the sample; base qualities were not kept. The library was produced with 5' RACE. TCRdb records Illumina HiSeq 2000 as the sequencer. A universal primer binding site was added through template switching, and the final cDNA carried a unique molecular identifier so that TCR cDNA molecules could be counted accurately. Specific primers in the conserved constant-segment region were used to synthesize first-strand cDNA for TCR alpha and beta chains. Each cDNA library was double barcoded, with a SMART-Mk sample barcode plus Illumina barcodes, to control for contamination. TruSeq adapter sequences and Illumina sample barcodes were added in two successive PCR steps. TCR alpha and beta cDNA libraries were sequenced on the Illumina HiSeq platform with custom primers. As for the authors' bioinformatics: MiGEC processed the raw reads to extract unique molecular identifiers, while MiXCR was used to determine the CDR3 positions. Recombination models were inferred per individual with the repgenHMM and IGoR tools using an EM algorithm. Shared clonotype analysis was performed with the tcR package in R, normalizing sharing by the product of cloneset sizes. Out-of-frame nonproductive sequences were analyzed to study raw recombination free of thymic and clonal selection effects. TCRdb cleaned the public reads at Q25 with fastp, built clones with MiXCR and kept in-frame beta chains. CDR3 protein duplicates are merged, each entry listing the most common genes and DNA. For this entry, the V and J calls and clone size follow TCRdb and not the study's own pipeline. For this sample there are fewer than 250,000 distinct CDR3 sequences; 5.5% to 7% appear just once. The ten biggest clones cover under 4% of the sample.

These records were also assigned to another study, of yellow fever vaccine responses in identical twins. The second paper states: According to the authors, the vaccine-induced T cell response in identical twins seemed to be partly convergent and partly specific to each individual. In the study, vaccine-responding T cell clones were precisely tracked in identical twins.

Input material: memory (CD45RO+) T cells sorted from blood. The intended sense of this specimen's cell subset or site label: CD45RO+ enriched T cells. This clonotype was sampled from a woman under 30 in good health. The chain was built from TRBV7-9 and TRBJ1-1, with 8 bases matching TRBD1. The encoded CDR3 is CASSFQGANTEAFF. Here is the DNA: TGTGCCAGCAGCTTTCAGGGGGCGAACACTGAAGCTTTCTTT.